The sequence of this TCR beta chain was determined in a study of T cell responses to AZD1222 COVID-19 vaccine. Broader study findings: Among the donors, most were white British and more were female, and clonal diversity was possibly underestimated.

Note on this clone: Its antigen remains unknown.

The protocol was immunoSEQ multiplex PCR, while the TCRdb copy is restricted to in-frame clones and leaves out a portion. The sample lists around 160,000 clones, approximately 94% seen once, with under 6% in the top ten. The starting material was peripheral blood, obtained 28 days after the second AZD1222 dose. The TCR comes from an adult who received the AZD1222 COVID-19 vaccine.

The CDR3 coding sequence is TGTGCCAGCAGTCGATCCGGGACAGGGTTTTACGAGCAGTACTTC. Residues: CASSRSGTGFYEQYF. V is TRBV27 and J is TRBJ2-7; 9 bases agree with TRBD1. Looked up from germline, CDR1 is MNHEY and CDR2 is SMNVEV (reference sequence). This CDR3 region has 15 residues. V was pared by 5 bases and J by 4 bases, with 9 bases of the junction left unmatched.